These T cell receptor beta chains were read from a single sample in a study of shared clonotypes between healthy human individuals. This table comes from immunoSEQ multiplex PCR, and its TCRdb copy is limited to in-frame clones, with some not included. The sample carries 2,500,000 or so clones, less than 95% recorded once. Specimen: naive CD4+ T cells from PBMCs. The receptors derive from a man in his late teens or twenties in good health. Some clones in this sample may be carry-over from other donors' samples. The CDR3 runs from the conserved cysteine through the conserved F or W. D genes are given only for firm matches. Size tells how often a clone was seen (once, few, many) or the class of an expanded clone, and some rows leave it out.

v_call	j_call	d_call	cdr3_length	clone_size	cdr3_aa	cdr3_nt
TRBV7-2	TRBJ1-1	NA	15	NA	CASSLGSLGNTEAFF	TGTGCCAGCAGCTTAGGTAGTTTGGGAAACACTGAAGCTTTCTTT
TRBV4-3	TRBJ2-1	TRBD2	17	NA	CASSQDPSGRSGNEQFF	TGCGCCAGCAGCCAAGATCCCAGCGGGAGATCCGGCAATGAGCAGTTCTTC
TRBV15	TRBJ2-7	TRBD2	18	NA	CATSRVRVKAGVFHEQYF	TGTGCCACCAGCAGAGTGAGAGTGAAGGCGGGAGTCTTCCACGAGCAGTACTTC
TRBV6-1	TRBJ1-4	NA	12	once	CASSEESSRLFF	TGTGCCAGCAGTGAAGAGTCATCTCGTCTGTTTTTT
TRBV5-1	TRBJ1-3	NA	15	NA	CASSLSPGGGNTIYF	TGCGCCAGCAGCCTGTCCCCGGGCGGTGGAAACACCATATATTTT
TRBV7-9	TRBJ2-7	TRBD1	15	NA	CASSRLPGQGNEQYF	TGTGCCAGCAGCCGCTTACCGGGACAGGGGAACGAGCAGTACTTC
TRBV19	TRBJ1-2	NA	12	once	CAGETGGYGYTF	TGTGCTGGAGAGACGGGCGGCTATGGCTACACCTTC
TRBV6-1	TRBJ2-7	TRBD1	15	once	CASRPWTGAIYEQYF	TGTGCCAGCAGGCCCTGGACAGGGGCAATCTACGAGCAGTACTTC
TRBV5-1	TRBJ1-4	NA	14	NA	CASSLLEGGEKLFF	TGCGCCAGCAGCTTGCTCGAGGGGGGTGAAAAACTGTTTTTT
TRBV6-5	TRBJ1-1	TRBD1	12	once	CASSEQGAFAFF	TGTGCCAGCAGTGAACAGGGGGCATTTGCTTTCTTT
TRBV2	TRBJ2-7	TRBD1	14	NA	CASLAGTGSYEQYF	TGTGCCAGTTTGGCGGGGACAGGGAGCTACGAGCAGTACTTC
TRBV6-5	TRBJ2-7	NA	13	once	CASSWGPNYEQYF	TGTGCCAGCAGTTGGGGGCCTAACTACGAGCAGTACTTC
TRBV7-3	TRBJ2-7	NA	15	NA	CASSLTGIGGYEQYF	TGTGCCAGCAGCTTAACGGGCATCGGGGGCTACGAGCAGTACTTC
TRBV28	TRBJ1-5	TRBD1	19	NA	CASSLGRRQGLNSNQPQHF	TGTGCCAGCAGTTTGGGCCGGAGACAGGGACTCAATAGCAATCAGCCCCAGCATTTT
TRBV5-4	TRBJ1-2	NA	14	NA	CASSLAGQGSGYTF	TGTGCCAGCAGCTTGGCCGGGCAGGGGAGTGGCTACACCTTC
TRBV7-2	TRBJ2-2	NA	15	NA	CASSLISANTGELFF	TGTGCCAGCAGTCTGATATCGGCGAACACCGGGGAGCTGTTTTTT
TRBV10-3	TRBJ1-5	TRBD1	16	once	CAISRDRGVSNQPQHF	TGTGCCATCAGTAGGGACAGGGGGGTTAGCAATCAGCCCCAGCATTTT
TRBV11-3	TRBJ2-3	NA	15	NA	CASSSGVDYTDTQYF	TGTGCCAGCAGCTCAGGGGTTGATTACACAGATACGCAGTATTTT
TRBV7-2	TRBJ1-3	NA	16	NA	CASSLAVGRSGNTIYF	TGTGCCAGCAGCTTAGCGGTGGGCAGATCCGGAAACACCATATATTTT
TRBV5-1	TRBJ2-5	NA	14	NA	CASSLVRLGETQYF	TGCGCCAGCAGCTTGGTAAGGCTGGGGGAGACCCAGTACTTC
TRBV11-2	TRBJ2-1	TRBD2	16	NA	CASSLLRATSEGEQFF	TGTGCCAGCAGCTTATTACGTGCGACTAGCGAAGGTGAGCAGTTCTTC
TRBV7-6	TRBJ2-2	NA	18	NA	CASSPRGLKRRNTGELFF	TGTGCCAGCAGCCCAAGGGGCCTAAAGCGGAGGAACACCGGGGAGCTGTTTTTT
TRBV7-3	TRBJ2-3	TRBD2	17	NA	CASSPDRTSGNTDTQYF	TGTGCCAGCAGCCCGGATCGGACTAGCGGAAACACAGATACGCAGTATTTT
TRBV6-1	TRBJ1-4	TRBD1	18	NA	CASSARDRHFATNEKLFF	TGTGCCAGCAGTGCCAGGGACAGACACTTTGCAACTAATGAAAAACTGTTTTTT
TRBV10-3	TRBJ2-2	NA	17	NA	CAISEEIGVKNTGELFF	TGTGCCATCAGTGAAGAGATAGGGGTGAAGAACACCGGGGAGCTGTTTTTT
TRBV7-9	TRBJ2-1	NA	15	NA	CASSLSREAYNEQFF	TGTGCCAGCAGCTTAAGCAGAGAGGCCTACAATGAGCAGTTCTTC
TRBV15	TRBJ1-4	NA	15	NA	CATSREGLSNEKLFF	TGTGCCACCAGCAGAGAAGGGCTGTCCAATGAAAAACTGTTTTTT
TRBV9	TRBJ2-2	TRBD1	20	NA	CASSVHLLPRGGDNTGELFF	TGTGCCAGCAGCGTCCACCTACTCCCGAGAGGGGGCGATAACACCGGGGAGCTGTTTTTT
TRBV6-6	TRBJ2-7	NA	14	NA	CASSYGTAAYEQYF	TGTGCCAGCAGTTACGGGACCGCTGCCTACGAGCAGTACTTC
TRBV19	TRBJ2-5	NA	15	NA	CASSGGEGRQETQYF	TGTGCCAGTAGTGGGGGAGAAGGGCGCCAAGAGACCCAGTACTTC
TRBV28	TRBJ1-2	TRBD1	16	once	CASSPLGTGLANGYTF	TGTGCCAGCAGCCCCCTGGGGACAGGCCTAGCAAATGGCTACACCTTC
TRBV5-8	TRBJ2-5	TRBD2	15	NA	CASSFIAGARETQYF	TGTGCCAGCAGCTTCATAGCGGGAGCCCGCGAGACCCAGTACTTC
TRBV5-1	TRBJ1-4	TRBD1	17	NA	CASSYGTASTTNEKLFF	TGCGCCAGCAGTTATGGGACAGCTAGCACAACTAATGAAAAACTGTTTTTT
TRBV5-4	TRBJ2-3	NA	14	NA	CASSLPTPTDTQYF	TGTGCCAGCAGCTTGCCTACCCCTACAGATACGCAGTATTTT
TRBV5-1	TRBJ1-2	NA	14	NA	CASSRGHPNYGYTF	TGCGCCAGCAGTCGAGGACACCCTAACTATGGCTACACCTTC
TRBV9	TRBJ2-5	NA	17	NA	CASSSHPGGGRGETQYF	TGTGCCAGTAGCTCCCACCCCGGGGGAGGAAGAGGAGAGACCCAGTACTTC
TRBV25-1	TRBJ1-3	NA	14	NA	CATADRISGNTIYF	TGTGCCACCGCCGACAGGATCTCTGGAAACACCATATATTTT
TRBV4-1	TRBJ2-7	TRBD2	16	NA	CASSRLSGPGGYEQYF	TGCGCCAGCAGCCGGCTTAGCGGGCCAGGCGGCTACGAGCAGTACTTC
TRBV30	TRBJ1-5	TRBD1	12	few	CAWSVQGAPQHF	TGTGCCTGGAGTGTACAGGGGGCTCCCCAGCATTTT
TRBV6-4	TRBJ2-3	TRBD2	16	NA	CASSAGTSGSTDTQYF	TGTGCCAGCAGTGCAGGGACTAGCGGGTCTACGGATACGCAGTATTTT
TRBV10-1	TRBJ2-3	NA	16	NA	CASSESGSENTDTQYF	TGCGCCAGCAGTGAGTCCGGGTCGGAGAATACAGATACGCAGTATTTT
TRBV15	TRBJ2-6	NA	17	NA	CATSRDPGRSGANVLTF	TGTGCCACCAGCAGAGACCCCGGTCGGTCTGGGGCCAACGTCCTGACTTTC
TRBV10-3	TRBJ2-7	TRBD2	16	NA	CAISESTGTSGREAFW	TGTGCCATCAGTGAGTCGACCGGGACTAGCGGGAGGGAGGCCTTTTGG
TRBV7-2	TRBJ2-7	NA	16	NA	CASSLIFWQNLNEQYF	TGTGCCAGCAGCTTAATATTTTGGCAGAACCTAAACGAGCAGTACTTC
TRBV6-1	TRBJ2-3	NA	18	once	CASSEEGRGGARTDTQYF	TGTGCCAGCAGTGAAGAAGGAAGGGGCGGAGCGAGGACAGATACGCAGTATTTT
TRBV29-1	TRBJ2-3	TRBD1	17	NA	CSVEDLLGQRGRSTQYF	TGCAGCGTTGAAGATCTTCTGGGACAGAGGGGTCGCAGTACGCAGTATTTT
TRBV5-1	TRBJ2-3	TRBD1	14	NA	CASSVQTGADTQYF	TGCGCCAGCAGCGTACAAACAGGGGCAGATACGCAGTATTTT
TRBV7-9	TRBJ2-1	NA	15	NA	CASSRGPLGYNEQFF	TGTGCCAGCAGCCGGGGCCCGCTTGGTTACAATGAGCAGTTCTTC
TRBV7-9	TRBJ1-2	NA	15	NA	CASRLVGGPEYGYTF	TGTGCCAGCCGCCTGGTCGGCGGACCGGAATATGGCTACACCTTC
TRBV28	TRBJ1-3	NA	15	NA	CASSTRDYSGNTIYF	TGTGCCAGCAGTACCAGAGACTACTCTGGAAACACCATATATTTT
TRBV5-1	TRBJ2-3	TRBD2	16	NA	CASSLLAVRGADTQYF	TGCGCCAGCAGCTTGCTGGCCGTCCGGGGGGCAGATACGCAGTATTTT
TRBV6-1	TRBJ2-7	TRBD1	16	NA	CASSERPGQGYYEQYF	TGTGCCAGCAGTGAGCGACCGGGACAGGGGTACTACGAGCAGTACTTC
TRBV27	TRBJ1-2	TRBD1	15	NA	CASGRDRGYDYGYTF	TGTGCCAGCGGAAGGGACAGGGGATATGATTATGGCTACACCTTC
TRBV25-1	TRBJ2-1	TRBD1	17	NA	CASSPSSQGANNNEQFF	TGTGCCAGCAGTCCTTCTTCCCAGGGGGCAAATAACAATGAGCAGTTCTTC
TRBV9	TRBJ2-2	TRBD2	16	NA	CASSVRTSGRAGELFF	TGTGCCAGCAGCGTACGGACTAGCGGGAGGGCCGGGGAGCTGTTTTTT
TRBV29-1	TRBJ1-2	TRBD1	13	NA	CSGGGQGGGGYTF	TGCAGCGGTGGGGGACAGGGAGGAGGTGGCTACACCTTC
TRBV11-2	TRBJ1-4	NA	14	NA	CASSSSYGGEKLFF	TGTGCCAGCAGCTCCAGCTACGGTGGAGAAAAACTGTTTTTT